The following is a T cell receptor beta chain sequence with its context. This entry comes from a study of T-cell reconstitution after alpha-beta-depleted transplantation in children. The CDR3 sequence is 12 residues long. The germline V and J ends were trimmed by 1 base and 2 bases, with 5 bases remaining between them. Germline V gives CDR1 GTSNPN, CDR2 SVGIG (reference sequence). The authors prepared the TCRbeta library with unique molecular identifiers. TCRdb analysed the PCR reads with MiXCR anew, one entry per CDR3 protein. The data hold around 410,000 distinct CDR3 sequences, with about 11% observed a single time.

The sequence was obtained from a human donor who donated a stem cell graft to a child with acute myeloid leukemia. The chain is built from TRBV30 and TRBJ1-2; possibly TRBD1 for D (5 bases). The sample consisted of PBMCs from the stem cell graft donor, taken from the stem cell graft. The CDR3 DNA is TGTGCCTGGAGTGGACAGAACTATGGCTACACCTTC. Its translation: CAWSGQNYGYTF. Complete variable domain (other parts from reference TRBV30 and TRBJ1-2): SQTIHQWPATLVQPVGSPLSLECTVEGTSNPNLYWYRQAAGRGLQLLFYSVGIGQISSEVPQNLSASRPQDRQFILSSKKLLLSDSGFYLCAWSGQNYGYTFGSGTRLTVV.